This record looks at one T cell receptor beta chain sequence and its context. The target antigen is unknown. This CDR3 is built from 15 residues. The germline CDR1 and CDR2 sequences are KGHDR and SFDVKD. Trimming shortened V by 6 bases and J by 2 bases, and 13 bases separated the two germline ends. Using a J-beta primer mix together with a sample-barcoded 5' primer, a second PCR was run for about 6 to 12 cycles. TCRdb redid the calling of the 5' RACE reads with MiXCR, one entry per CDR3 protein. The profile shows hundreds of thousands of distinct CDR3 sequences, about 61% of them singletons. The data stem from a study of blood T cells in healthy people across ages. Study results and limitations: Reliance upon unsorted PBMCs precluded definitive naive versus antigen-experienced comparison.

Material for sequencing was blood. The chain has TRBV24-1 and TRBJ2-1; D possibly corresponds to TRBD2 (6 bases). This sequence originates from a man aged 35 to 55 in good health. In DNA form, the CDR3 reads TGTGCCACCAGTTTCGGGGAGGCGACCTACAATGAGCAGTTCTTC. It codes for CATSFGEATYNEQFF.